This T cell receptor (beta chain) is from a study of blood T cell repertoires in COVID-19. Libraries were prepared by immunoSEQ multiplex PCR; TCRdb keeps only in-frame clonotypes and omits some of them. The table includes 350,000 or so clones, 88% detected once. The germline CDR1 and CDR2 sequences are SGHTA and FQGTGA. CDR3 size: 14 residues. V dropped 5 bases and J dropped 5; count of bases not matched to a gene: 8. The origin of this receptor is a woman between 25 and 40 years old who had been exposed to COVID-19. The V and J genes are TRBV7-3 and TRBJ1-2; 7 bases align to TRBD1. What was sequenced was PBMCs or T cells enriched from blood (not recorded which). The CDR3 sequence: CASSQGVQGYGYTF. In DNA form, the CDR3 reads TGTGCCAGCAGCCAGGGGGTTCAGGGTTATGGCTACACCTTC.